The T cell receptor (beta chain) described here comes from a study of T cell responses to AZD1222 COVID-19 vaccine. The V end was cut by 8 bases, the J end by 0 bases, with 10 bases between. Germline-derived CDR1 and CDR2 are LNHDA and SQIVND (reference sequence). The CDR3 consists of 13 residues. The repertoire was sequenced with immunoSEQ multiplex PCR; TCRdb's copy has only in-frame clones and lacks some. The data contain over 150,000 clones, around 88% of them singletons. Both about-4-week and about-12-week second-dose recipients were combined. The sequences come from peripheral blood, collected 28 days after the second AZD1222 dose. This TCR was recovered from an adult who received the AZD1222 COVID-19 vaccine. The chain joins TRBV19 to TRBJ1-1, with a weak D call TRBD1 (6 bases). The CDR3 protein is CASRQAVNTEAFF. In nucleotides, the CDR3 is TGTGCCAGTCGACAGGCCGTGAACACTGAAGCTTTCTTT.